The next 12 T cell receptor beta chains were all read from a single sample in a study of neurological immune-mediated disorders. Time point denoted: longitudinal time-point 1 (baseline). Each CDR3 protein gets one entry after TCRdb re-called the 5' RACE reads with MiXCR. The sample carries tens of thousands of distinct CDR3 sequences, about a tenth recorded once. Sequences were obtained from PBMCs. The origin of the receptors is a man aged 25 to 40 in good health.

Many counts were recorded for this clonotype. This sequence joins TRBV5-8 and TRBJ2-5; 9 nucleotides line up with TRBD1. The CDR3 has 16 amino acids. Germline V lookup: CDR1 SGHTS, CDR2 YDEGEE. After removal of 4 bases from V and 0 bases from J, the junction contained 7 bases not matched to a gene. In nucleotides, the CDR3 is TGTGCCAGCAGCAACCGGGACAGGGATTACCAAGAGACCCAGTACTTC. It is translated as CASSNRDRDYQETQYF. Complete variable domain (other parts from reference TRBV5-8 and TRBJ2-5): EAGVTQSPTHLIKTRGQQATLRCSPISGHTSVYWYQQALGLGLQFLLWYDEGEERNRGNFPPRFSGRQFPNYSSELNVNALELEDSALYLCASSNRDRDYQETQYFGPGTRLLVL.

The rearrangement links TRBV10-3 to TRBJ2-1, with TRBD2 matching 11 bases. V lost 8 bases to trimming and J lost 6 bases; unmatched junction nucleotides: 3. The CDR3 extends over 13 amino acids. Germline CDR1 reads ENHRY; CDR2 reads SYGVKD. CDR3 DNA sequence: TGTGCCATCGGGACTAGCGGCGGCAATGAGCAGTTCTTC. Translated, it gives CAIGTSGGNEQFF.

The J gene is TRBJ2-2, the V gene TRBV19; a possible D gene is TRBD1 (6 bases). Germline-derived CDR1 and CDR2 are LNHDA and SQIVND (reference sequence). CDR3 length: 15 residues. With 7 bases removed from V and 2 bases from J, the gap between germline ends came to 14 bases. The CDR3 coding sequence is TGTGCCAGTATAGGCAGGGGCGAAAACACCGGGGAGCTGTTTTTT. This encodes CASIGRGENTGELFF.

There are many counts of this clonotype. This chain uses TRBV12-3 or TRBV12-4 with TRBJ2-7, with D maybe TRBD1 (6 bases). V shed 5 bases and J shed 2 bases, with 10 bases lying between them. The CDR3 has 13 residues. As DNA, the CDR3 is TGTGCCAGCAGTCTAAGGACAGCCTACGAGCAGTACTTC. It is translated as CASSLRTAYEQYF.

In its sample, this clonotype was seen many times. At one end, the junction sequence differs from germline, possibly due to a read error. The CDR3 sequence is CATSDLGTGELFF. The CDR3 nucleotides read TGTGCCACCAGTGATTTGGGCACCGGGGAGCTTTTTTTT. The rearrangement uses TRBV24-1 and TRBJ2-2; D perhaps matches TRBD2 (5 bases). CDR3 length equals 13 residues. CDR1 and CDR2 (germline): KGHDR, SFDVKD.

This clonotype showed up just a few times. The CDR3 is CASSPGVNEKLFF. Here the CDR3 DNA reads TGTGCCAGCTCACCGGGGGTAAATGAAAAACTGTTTTTT. The V call is TRBV18, the J call TRBJ1-4; possible D gene TRBD1, 5 bases. The CDR3 sequence is 13 residues long. From germline, CDR1 is KGHSH and CDR2 LQKENI. V lost 3 bases, J lost 5 bases, and 7 bases lay in between.

At least ten counts were recorded for this clonotype. This chain connects TRBV3-1 to TRBJ2-3; no clear D. Germline-derived CDR1 and CDR2 are LGHDT and YNNKEL (reference sequence). Trimming left V 3 bases short and J 2 bases short, with 6 bases between. The CDR3 has 13 amino acids. Written as DNA, the CDR3 is TGTGCCAGCAGCCACCCGAACACAGATACGCAGTATTTT. Translation gives CASSHPNTDTQYF.

This clonotype was recorded at least ten times. This rearrangement joins TRBV10-2 to TRBJ2-5; D is unresolved. Germline V gene lookup returns CDR1 WSHSY and CDR2 SAAADI. The CDR3 spans 14 residues. The V and J ends lost 0 bases and 2 bases respectively, with 7 bases between them. CDR3 sequence (DNA): TGCGCCAGCAGTGAGTCGGTCGGGCAAGAGACCCAGTACTTC. It specifies CASSESVGQETQYF.

The table lists this clonotype with many counts. The V call is TRBV29-1, the J call TRBJ2-7; D is tentatively TRBD1 or TRBD2 (6 bases each). Trimming took 4 bases from V and 3 from J, leaving 13 bases between them. This CDR3 contains 13 residues. Germline CDR1 and CDR2: SQVTM and ANQGSEA. For the CDR3, the DNA is TGCAGCGTTGTAGGGGGAGGACTCTACGAGCAGTACTTC. Amino acids: CSVVGGGLYEQYF.

This clonotype was seen at least ten times. This chain joins TRBV29-1 and TRBJ1-6; weak D call: TRBD1 (6 bases). Germline V lookup: CDR1 SQVTM, CDR2 ANQGSEA. Trimming shortened V by 5 bases and J by 10 bases, and 15 bases separated the two germline ends. This CDR3 has 13 amino acids. For the CDR3, the DNA is TGCAGCGTTCCAGGGGAGTCAGGGTCACCCCTCCACTTT. Amino acids: CSVPGESGSPLHF.

This clonotype was observed at least ten times. The rearrangement joins TRBV4-2 to TRBJ2-7, with TRBD2 matching over 14 bases. Per germline, CDR1 LGHNA and CDR2 YNFKEQ. The V and J ends lost 3 bases and 4 bases, in that order; junction bases with no gene match: 2. This CDR3 contains 15 residues. The CDR3 is CASSQGLAGAYEQYF. The CDR3 DNA reads as TGTGCCAGCAGCCAGGGACTAGCGGGAGCATACGAGCAGTACTTC.

This clonotype was recorded at least ten times. The chain links TRBV5-1 to TRBJ2-2, with no clear D. Germline lookup yields CDR1 SGHRS and CDR2 YFSETQ. V lost 1 base, J lost 4 bases, and 5 bases lay in between. The CDR3 extends over 13 amino acids. The CDR3 nucleotides are TGCGCCAGCAGCTTGCCGGGCACCGGGGAGCTGTTTTTT. Encoded protein: CASSLPGTGELFF.